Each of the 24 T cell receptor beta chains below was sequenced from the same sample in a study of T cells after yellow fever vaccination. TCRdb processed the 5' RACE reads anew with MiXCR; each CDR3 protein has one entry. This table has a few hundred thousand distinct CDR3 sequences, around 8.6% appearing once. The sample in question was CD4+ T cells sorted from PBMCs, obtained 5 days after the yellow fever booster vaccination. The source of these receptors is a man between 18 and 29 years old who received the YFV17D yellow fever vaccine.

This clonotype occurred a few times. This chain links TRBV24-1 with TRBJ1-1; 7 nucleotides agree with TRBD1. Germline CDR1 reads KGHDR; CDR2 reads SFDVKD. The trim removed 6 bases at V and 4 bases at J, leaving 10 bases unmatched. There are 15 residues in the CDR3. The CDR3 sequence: CATSQLGGAGTEAFF. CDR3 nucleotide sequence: TGTGCCACCAGTCAGTTAGGGGGCGCGGGCACTGAAGCTTTCTTT.

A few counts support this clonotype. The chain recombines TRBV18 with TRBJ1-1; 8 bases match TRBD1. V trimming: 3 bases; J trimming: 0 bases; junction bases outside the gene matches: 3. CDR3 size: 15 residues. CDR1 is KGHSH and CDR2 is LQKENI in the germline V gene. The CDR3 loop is CASSPGQGLNTEAFF. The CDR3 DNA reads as TGTGCCAGCTCACCCGGACAGGGTTTGAACACTGAAGCTTTCTTT.

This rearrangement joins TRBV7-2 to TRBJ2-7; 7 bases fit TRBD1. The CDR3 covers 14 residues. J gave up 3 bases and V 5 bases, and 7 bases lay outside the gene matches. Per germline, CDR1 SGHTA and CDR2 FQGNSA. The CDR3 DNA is TGTGCCAGCAGCCCGGGACAGCGGATCTACGAGCAGTACTTC. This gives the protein CASSPGQRIYEQYF.

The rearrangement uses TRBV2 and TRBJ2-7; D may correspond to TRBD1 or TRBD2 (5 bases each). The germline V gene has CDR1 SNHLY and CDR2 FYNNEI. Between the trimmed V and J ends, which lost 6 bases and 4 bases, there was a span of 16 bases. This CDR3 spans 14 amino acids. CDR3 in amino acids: CASSPRDGTYEQYF. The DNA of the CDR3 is TGTGCCAGCAGCCCCCGGGACGGAACTTACGAGCAGTACTTC.

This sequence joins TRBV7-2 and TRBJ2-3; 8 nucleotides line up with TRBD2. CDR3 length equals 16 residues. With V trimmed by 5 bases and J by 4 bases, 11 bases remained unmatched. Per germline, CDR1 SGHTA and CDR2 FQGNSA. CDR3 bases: TGTGCCAGCAGCCCCTGGGTCGCGGGGGGACCAGATACGCAGTATTTT. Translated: CASSPWVAGGPDTQYF.

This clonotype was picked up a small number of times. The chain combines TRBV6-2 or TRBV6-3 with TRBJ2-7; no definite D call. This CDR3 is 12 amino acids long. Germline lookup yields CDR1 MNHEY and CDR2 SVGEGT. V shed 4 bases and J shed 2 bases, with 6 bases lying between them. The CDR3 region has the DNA TGTGCCAGCAGTTCCCCGGCCTACGAGCAGTACGTC. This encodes CASSSPAYEQYV.

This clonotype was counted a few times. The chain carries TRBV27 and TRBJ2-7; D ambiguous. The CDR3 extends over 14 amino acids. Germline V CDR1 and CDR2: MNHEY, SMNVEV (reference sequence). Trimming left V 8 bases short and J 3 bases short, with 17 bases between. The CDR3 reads CASFQTRAHYEQYV. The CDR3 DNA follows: TGTGCCAGCTTTCAAACCCGGGCCCACTACGAGCAGTACGTC.

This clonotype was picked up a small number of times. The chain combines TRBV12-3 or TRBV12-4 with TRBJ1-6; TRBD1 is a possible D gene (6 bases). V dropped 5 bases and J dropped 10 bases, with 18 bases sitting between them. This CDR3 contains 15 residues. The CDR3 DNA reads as TGTGCCAGCAGTCCTCACCCAGGGGTTCGGTCACCCCTCCACTTT. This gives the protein CASSPHPGVRSPLHF.

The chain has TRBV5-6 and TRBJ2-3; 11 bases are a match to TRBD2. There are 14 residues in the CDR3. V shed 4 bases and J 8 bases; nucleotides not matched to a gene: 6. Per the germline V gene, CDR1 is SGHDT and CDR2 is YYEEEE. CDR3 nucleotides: TGTGCCAGCAGCGGTGGACTAGCGGGCGTTACGCAGTATTTT. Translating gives CASSGGLAGVTQYF.

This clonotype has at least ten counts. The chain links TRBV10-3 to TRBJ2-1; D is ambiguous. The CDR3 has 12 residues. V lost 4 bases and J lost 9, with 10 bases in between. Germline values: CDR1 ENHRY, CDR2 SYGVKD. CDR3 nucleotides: TGTGCCATCAGTGTCGTGCGGACTGAGCAGTTCTTC. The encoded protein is CAISVVRTEQFF.

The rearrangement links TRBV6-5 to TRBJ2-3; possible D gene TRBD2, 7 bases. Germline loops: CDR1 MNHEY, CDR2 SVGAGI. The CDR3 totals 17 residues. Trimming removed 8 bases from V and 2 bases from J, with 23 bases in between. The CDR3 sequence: CASGDGGPLLHTDTQYF. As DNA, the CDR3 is TGTGCCAGCGGGGACGGGGGGCCCCTCCTACACACAGATACGCAGTATTTT.

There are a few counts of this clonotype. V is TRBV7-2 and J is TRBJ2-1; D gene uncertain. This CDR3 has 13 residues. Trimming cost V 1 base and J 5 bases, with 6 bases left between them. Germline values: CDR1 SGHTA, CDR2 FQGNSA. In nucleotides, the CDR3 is TGTGCCAGCAGCTTAGGCATCGACAATGAGCAGTTCTTC. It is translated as CASSLGIDNEQFF.

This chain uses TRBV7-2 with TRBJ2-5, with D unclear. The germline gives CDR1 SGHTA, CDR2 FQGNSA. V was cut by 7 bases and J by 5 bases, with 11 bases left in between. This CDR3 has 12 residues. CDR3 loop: CASTPSVETQYF. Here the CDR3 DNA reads TGTGCCAGCACCCCCTCGGTCGAGACCCAGTACTTC.

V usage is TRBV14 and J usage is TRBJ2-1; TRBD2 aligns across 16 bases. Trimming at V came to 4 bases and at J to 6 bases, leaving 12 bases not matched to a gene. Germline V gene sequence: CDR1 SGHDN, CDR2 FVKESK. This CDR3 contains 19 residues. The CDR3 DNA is TGTGCCAGCAGCCCAGTCCCGGGACTAGCGGGGGGGCGTTTCAATGAGCAGTTCTTC. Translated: CASSPVPGLAGGRFNEQFF.

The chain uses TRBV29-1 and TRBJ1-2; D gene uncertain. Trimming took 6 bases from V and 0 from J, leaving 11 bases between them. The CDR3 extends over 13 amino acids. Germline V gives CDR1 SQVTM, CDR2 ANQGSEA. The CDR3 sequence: CSVRRLANYGYTF. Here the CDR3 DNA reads TGCAGCGTCCGACGCCTAGCTAACTATGGCTACACCTTC.

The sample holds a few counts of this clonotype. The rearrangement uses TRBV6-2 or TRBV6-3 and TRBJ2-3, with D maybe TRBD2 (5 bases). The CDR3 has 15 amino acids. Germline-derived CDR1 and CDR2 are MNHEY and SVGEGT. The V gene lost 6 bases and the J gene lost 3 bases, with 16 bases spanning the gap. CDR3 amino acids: CASSERTAMTDTQYF. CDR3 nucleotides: TGTGCCAGCAGCGAGCGGACCGCAATGACAGATACGCAGTATTTT.

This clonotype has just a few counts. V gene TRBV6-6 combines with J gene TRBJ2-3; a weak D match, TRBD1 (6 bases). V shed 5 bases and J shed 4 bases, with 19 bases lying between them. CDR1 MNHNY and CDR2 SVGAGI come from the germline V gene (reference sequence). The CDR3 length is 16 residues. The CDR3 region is CASSPQQGTGSDTQYF. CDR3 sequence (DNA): TGTGCCAGCAGTCCGCAACAGGGAACAGGCTCAGATACGCAGTATTTT.

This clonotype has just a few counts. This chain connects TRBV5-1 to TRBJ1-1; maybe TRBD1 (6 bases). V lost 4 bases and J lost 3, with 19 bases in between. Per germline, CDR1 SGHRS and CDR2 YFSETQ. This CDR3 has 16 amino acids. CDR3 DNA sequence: TGCGCCAGCAGCGAGGGACCCAGGGGCTGGGACACTGAAGCTTTCTTT. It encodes CASSEGPRGWDTEAFF.

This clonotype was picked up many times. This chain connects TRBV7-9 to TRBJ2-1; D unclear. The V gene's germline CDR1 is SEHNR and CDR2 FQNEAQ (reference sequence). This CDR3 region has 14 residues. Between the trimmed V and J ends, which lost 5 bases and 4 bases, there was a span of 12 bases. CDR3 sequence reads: CASSTQQGYNEQFF. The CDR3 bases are TGTGCCAGCAGCACTCAGCAAGGATACAATGAGCAGTTCTTC.

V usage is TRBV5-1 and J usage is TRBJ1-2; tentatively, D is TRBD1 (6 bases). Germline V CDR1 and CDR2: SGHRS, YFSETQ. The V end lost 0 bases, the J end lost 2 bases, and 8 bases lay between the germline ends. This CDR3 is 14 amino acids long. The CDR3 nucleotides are TGCGCCAGCAGCTTGGAAGACAGGAACTATGGCTACACCTTC. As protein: CASSLEDRNYGYTF.

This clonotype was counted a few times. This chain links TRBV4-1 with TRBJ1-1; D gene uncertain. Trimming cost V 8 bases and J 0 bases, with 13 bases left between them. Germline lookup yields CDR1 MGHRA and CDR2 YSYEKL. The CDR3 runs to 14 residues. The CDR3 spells CASCRGLLNTEAFF. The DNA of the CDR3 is TGCGCCAGCTGTCGCGGACTGTTGAACACTGAAGCTTTCTTT.

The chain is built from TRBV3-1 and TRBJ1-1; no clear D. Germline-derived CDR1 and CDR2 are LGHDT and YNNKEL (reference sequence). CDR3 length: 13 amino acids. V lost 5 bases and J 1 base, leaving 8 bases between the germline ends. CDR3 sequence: CASSSMRNTEAFF. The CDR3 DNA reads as TGTGCCAGCAGCTCAATGAGGAACACTGAAGCTTTCTTT.

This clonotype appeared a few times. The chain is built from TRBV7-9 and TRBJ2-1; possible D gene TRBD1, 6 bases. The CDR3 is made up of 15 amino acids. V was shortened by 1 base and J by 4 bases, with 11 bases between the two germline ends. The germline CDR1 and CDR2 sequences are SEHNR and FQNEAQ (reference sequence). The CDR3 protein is CASSLEGESYNEQFF. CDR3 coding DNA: TGTGCCAGCAGCTTAGAGGGGGAGTCGTACAATGAGCAGTTCTTC.

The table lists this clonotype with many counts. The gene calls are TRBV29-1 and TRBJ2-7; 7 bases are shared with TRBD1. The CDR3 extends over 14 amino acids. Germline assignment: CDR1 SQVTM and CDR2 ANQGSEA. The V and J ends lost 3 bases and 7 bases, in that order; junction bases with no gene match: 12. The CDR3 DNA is TGCAGCGTTGACCGCCGACAGGGCAAGTGGGAGCAGTACGTC. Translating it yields CSVDRRQGKWEQYV.